Below, 30 T cell receptor beta chains from the same sample are listed, as sequenced in a study of early T cells in non-severe SARS-CoV-2 infection. Using its own MiXCR run on the 5' RACE reads, TCRdb lists one record per CDR3 protein. The table includes over 60,000 distinct CDR3 sequences, roughly 9.1% detected once. The starting material was whole blood, obtained at baseline. The origin of the receptors is an adult who was a healthcare worker with PCR-confirmed SARS-CoV-2 infection or an uninfected control (not recorded which).

V usage is TRBV12-3 or TRBV12-4 and J usage is TRBJ1-3; D possibly corresponds to TRBD1 (5 bases). This CDR3 is built from 16 residues. V was shortened by 6 bases and J by 0 bases, with 15 bases between the two germline ends. As DNA, the CDR3 is TGTGCCAGCAGCCTGTGGGGCAGTTACTCTGGAAACACCATATATTTT. Translating gives CASSLWGSYSGNTIYF.

This clonotype was detected many times. Here the CDR3 reads CASSLSGGSYNEQFF. The CDR3 nucleotides are TGTGCCAGCAGCCTTAGCGGGGGCTCCTACAATGAGCAGTTCTTC. This chain uses TRBV5-5 with TRBJ2-1; 9 bases fit TRBD2. CDR1 and CDR2 (germline): SGHKS, YYEKEE (reference sequence). After removal of 4 bases from V and 0 bases from J, the junction contained 2 bases not matched to a gene. This CDR3 region has 15 residues.

This clonotype was seen more than once but under ten times. J is TRBJ2-7 and V is TRBV5-1, with a possible D match to TRBD1 (6 bases). CDR3 length: 15 amino acids. Trimming shortened V by 4 bases and J by 3 bases, and 17 bases separated the two germline ends. Per germline, CDR1 SGHRS and CDR2 YFSETQ. The CDR3 is CASSGETGSYYEQYF. The CDR3, as DNA: TGCGCCAGCAGCGGAGAGACAGGATCCTACTACGAGCAGTACTTC.

This clonotype was seen more than once but under ten times. This CDR3 reads CASSVDGSPVYGYTF. The CDR3 region has the DNA TGTGCCAGCAGCGTAGATGGCAGCCCTGTTTATGGCTACACCTTC. This chain connects TRBV9 to TRBJ1-2; no clear D. The CDR3 contains 15 residues. V lost 0 bases to trimming and J lost 5 bases, with 14 bases between them. CDR1 and CDR2 (germline): SGDLS, YYNGEE.

The chain links TRBV20-1 to TRBJ1-4, with a weak D call TRBD1 (6 bases). V lost 0 bases and J lost 1, with 15 bases in between. CDR1 DFQATT and CDR2 SNEGSKA come from the germline V gene (reference sequence). This CDR3 is 17 amino acids long. The CDR3 loop reads CSARDRDMVLTNEKLFF. DNA for the CDR3: TGCAGTGCTAGAGATCGGGACATGGTATTAACTAATGAAAAACTGTTTTTT.

There are many counts of this clonotype. CDR3 coding DNA: TGTGCCAGCAGCTTAGTACAGAGCTCCTACAATGAGCAGTTCTTC. Its translation is CASSLVQSSYNEQFF. This chain joins TRBV11-2 and TRBJ2-1; D unclear. Germline values: CDR1 SGHAT, CDR2 FQNNGV. CDR3 length equals 15 residues. V lost 1 base and J lost 0, with 7 bases in between.

V is TRBV6-6 and J is TRBJ1-6, with a tentative D call TRBD1 (5 bases). Trimming stripped 0 bases from V and 13 bases from J, with 16 bases between. This CDR3 is 15 amino acids long. Germline V gene data show CDR1 as MNHNY and CDR2 as SVGAGI (reference sequence). In nucleotides, the CDR3 is TGTGCCAGCAGTTACTCGGACGGGAGGGACTCCCCCCTCCACTTT. Translating gives CASSYSDGRDSPLHF.

In its sample, this clonotype was seen a few times. The rearrangement uses TRBV7-3 and TRBJ2-3; TRBD2 agrees at 7 bases. V was clipped by 0 bases and J by 3 bases; unmatched bases: 3. CDR1 SGHTA and CDR2 FQGTGA come from the germline V gene. The CDR3 totals 15 residues. CDR3 sequence: CASSLTGGYTDTQYF. The CDR3 DNA is TGTGCCAGCAGCTTAACCGGGGGGTATACAGATACGCAGTATTTT.

V usage is TRBV14 and J usage is TRBJ2-1; 10 nucleotides agree with TRBD1. J gave up 8 bases and V 6 bases, and 10 bases lay outside the gene matches. This CDR3 contains 15 residues. CDR1 is SGHDN and CDR2 is FVKESK in the germline V gene. The CDR3 nucleotides are TGTGCCAGCAGAAAGACCGGGACAGGGGACGATGAGCAGTTCTTC. Encoded protein: CASRKTGTGDDEQFF. Filled out from reference TRBV14 and TRBJ2-1, the complete variable domain reads EAGVTQFPSHSVIEKGQTVTLRCDPISGHDNLYWYRRVMGKEIKFLLHFVKESKQDESGMPNNRFLAERTGGTYSTLKVQPAELEDSGVYFCASRKTGTGDDEQFFGPGTRLTVL.

This clonotype has ten or more counts. The chain is built from TRBV6-5 and TRBJ2-3; 8 bases align to TRBD2. V trimming: 0 bases; J trimming: 0 bases; junction bases outside the gene matches: 11. The germline V gene encodes CDR1 MNHEY and CDR2 SVGAGI. The CDR3 is 19 residues long. Written as DNA, the CDR3 is TGTGCCAGCAGTTACTCTCGGTGGGGCGGGGGGCGTAGCACAGATACGCAGTATTTT. Translated: CASSYSRWGGGRSTDTQYF.

The chain links TRBV10-3 to TRBJ2-7, with unresolved D. Germline assignment: CDR1 ENHRY and CDR2 SYGVKD. This CDR3 is 15 amino acids long. Trimming shortened V by 0 bases and J by 5 bases, and 14 bases separated the two germline ends. The CDR3 DNA reads TGTGCCATCAGTGAGTCAGGGCCAGGTTCCCACGAGCAGTACTTC. It translates to CAISESGPGSHEQYF.

This clonotype has more than one count but fewer than ten. The rearrangement links TRBV12-3 or TRBV12-4 to TRBJ1-4; D is undetermined. The ends were cut back, 3 bases at V and 8 bases at J, with 4 bases in the middle. This CDR3 has 11 residues. CDR3 sequence reads: CASSFREKLFF. DNA of the CDR3: TGTGCCAGCAGTTTTCGGGAAAAACTGTTTTTT.

This clonotype has more than one count but fewer than ten. V gene TRBV7-9 combines with J gene TRBJ2-7; TRBD1 agrees at 7 bases. V trimming: 5 bases; J trimming: 1 base; junction bases outside the gene matches: 11. This CDR3 comprises 16 residues. In germline, CDR1 is SEHNR, CDR2 FQNEAQ (reference sequence). In DNA, the CDR3 is TGTGCCAGCAGCGCCTCGACAGGGCCAGTTTCCTACGAGCAGTACTTC. This translates into CASSASTGPVSYEQYF.

The chain recombines TRBV6-2 or TRBV6-3 with TRBJ2-1; 11 nucleotides agree with TRBD2. Trimming took 4 bases from V and 4 from J; bases not matched to a gene: 6. Germline V gene sequence: CDR1 MNHEY, CDR2 SVGEGT. The CDR3 loop spans 16 amino acids. The CDR3 nucleotides read TGTGCCAGCAGTTTTCTAGCGGGGGGCCAATACAATGAGCAGTTCTTC. Translated, it gives CASSFLAGGQYNEQFF.

This clonotype was seen many times. The chain carries TRBV4-3 and TRBJ2-2, with D hard to call. V lost 1 base and J lost 0, with 3 bases in between. Germline V gene data show CDR1 as LGHNA and CDR2 as YSLEER. CDR3 length: 14 residues. CDR3 sequence reads: CASSQAANTGELFF. CDR3 nucleotides: TGCGCCAGCAGCCAAGCTGCGAACACCGGGGAGCTGTTTTTT.

This clonotype showed up many times. The gene calls are TRBV29-1 and TRBJ1-1; the D gene is possibly TRBD1 (6 bases). In germline, CDR1 is SQVTM, CDR2 ANQGSEA. V gave up 4 bases and J gave up 4 bases, with 10 bases separating them. This CDR3 is 12 amino acids long. This CDR3 is CSVVEGGTEAFF. The CDR3 DNA follows: TGCAGCGTTGTCGAGGGGGGCACTGAAGCTTTCTTT.

This clonotype was counted ten times or more. V is TRBV6-1 and J is TRBJ1-1, with a tentative D call TRBD1 (6 bases). This CDR3 spans 15 amino acids. The germline gives CDR1 MNHNS, CDR2 SASEGT. The V and J ends lost 4 bases and 2 bases respectively, with 14 bases between them. The CDR3 loop is CASSGVTGSNTEAFF. The CDR3 coding sequence is TGTGCCAGCAGTGGAGTGACAGGAAGTAACACTGAAGCTTTCTTT.

This clonotype showed up many times. This CDR3 is CASSGGVNTDTQYF. The CDR3 DNA sequence: TGCGCCAGCAGCGGAGGGGTAAATACAGATACGCAGTATTTT. The chain joins TRBV5-1 to TRBJ2-3; TRBD2 is a possible D gene (6 bases). Germline V lookup: CDR1 SGHRS, CDR2 YFSETQ. The V and J ends lost 4 bases and 3 bases respectively, with 12 bases between them. CDR3 length: 14 residues.

Only a few counts were recorded for this clonotype. The chain recombines TRBV3-1 with TRBJ2-3; TRBD1 agrees at 8 bases. Trimming cost V 4 bases and J 1 base; bases outside gene matches: 4. Germline V CDR1 and CDR2: LGHDT, YNNKEL (reference sequence). The CDR3 is made up of 15 amino acids. In DNA form, the CDR3 reads TGTGCCAGCAGCCCCGGACAGGGTCGCACAGATACGCAGTATTTT. This codes for CASSPGQGRTDTQYF.

This chain connects TRBV7-2 to TRBJ2-5; D gene unclear. This CDR3 spans 13 amino acids. Germline V gene sequence: CDR1 SGHTA, CDR2 FQGNSA. Trimming removed 2 bases at V and 5 bases at J, with 9 bases between. As DNA, the CDR3 is TGTGCCAGCAGCTTAAAGGGAACGGAGACCCAGTACTTC. It yields the protein CASSLKGTETQYF.

The chain links TRBV7-2 to TRBJ2-2; D gene uncertain. The CDR3 totals 13 residues. V was trimmed by 5 bases and J by 6 bases, leaving 10 bases between them. Germline V CDR1 and CDR2: SGHTA, FQGNSA. The CDR3 DNA is TGTGCCAGCAGCCCTCGCCGGTCCGGGGAGCTGTTTTTT. It translates to CASSPRRSGELFF.

The chain uses TRBV7-8 and TRBJ2-1; D might be TRBD1 (6 bases). The CDR3 spans 16 residues. Trimming stripped 5 bases from V and 4 bases from J, with 18 bases between. The V gene's germline CDR1 is SGHVS and CDR2 FQNEAQ. CDR3 in DNA: TGTGCCAGCAGCCCAGCCGCCAGACAGGCGTACAATGAGCAGTTCTTC. Its protein product is CASSPAARQAYNEQFF.

This clonotype was counted only a few times. V and J are TRBV7-8 and TRBJ2-3; the D is unclear. Germline assignment: CDR1 SGHVS and CDR2 FQNEAQ. V dropped 2 bases and J dropped 6 bases, with 12 bases sitting between them. The CDR3 runs to 14 residues. CDR3 DNA: TGTGCCAGCAGCTTAAGGGCGGTTTCCGATACGCAGTATTTT. This codes for CASSLRAVSDTQYF.

V is TRBV4-1 and J is TRBJ2-5; 7 nucleotides match TRBD2. V lost 1 base to trimming and J lost 4 bases; unmatched junction nucleotides: 3. In germline, CDR1 is MGHRA, CDR2 YSYEKL. The CDR3 totals 14 residues. For the CDR3, the DNA is TGCGCCAGCAGCCAAGCCCTAGCGGCAGAGACCCAGTACTTC. Protein sequence: CASSQALAAETQYF.

V and J are TRBV4-1 and TRBJ2-6; D is undetermined. There are 16 residues in the CDR3. V lost 5 bases and J lost 1, with 12 bases in between. Germline CDR1 reads MGHRA; CDR2 reads YSYEKL. CDR3 coding DNA: TGCGCCAGCAGCGATGAAGCAGGTTCTGGGGCCAACGTCCTGACTTTC. This codes for CASSDEAGSGANVLTF.

This rearrangement joins TRBV6-2 or TRBV6-3 to TRBJ2-7; 7 bases align to TRBD2. Germline CDR1 MNHEY, CDR2 SVGEGT. The trim removed 6 bases at V and 4 bases at J, leaving 12 bases unmatched. This CDR3 has 15 amino acids. For the CDR3, the DNA is TGTGCCAGCAGCACTTCCACTAGCGCCGGGTACGAGCAGTACTTC. This codes for CASSTSTSAGYEQYF.

The chain's CDR3 is CASSLSTGEDTQYF. As DNA, the CDR3 is TGTGCCAGCAGCCTTTCGACAGGGGAAGATACGCAGTATTTT. The chain joins TRBV9 to TRBJ2-3; 8 bases are shared with TRBD1. This CDR3 has 14 amino acids. The V segment lost 4 bases and the J segment 5 bases; nucleotides outside the gene matches: 6. The germline gives CDR1 SGDLS, CDR2 YYNGEE.

About this clonotype itself: Its ends do not fully match the called genes, so a read error is possible. This chain connects TRBV7-9 to TRBJ1-2, with 12 positions matching TRBD1. This CDR3 has 13 residues. In germline, CDR1 is SEHNR, CDR2 FQNEAQ (reference sequence). The CDR3 loop is CAIPGQGAVGHTF. As DNA, the CDR3 is TGTGCCATTCCGGGACAGGGGGCAGTTGGCCACACCTTC.

This chain joins TRBV9 and TRBJ1-5; D is undetermined. The length of the CDR3 is 15 residues. V was shortened by 6 bases and J by 4 bases, with 17 bases between the two germline ends. CDR1 and CDR2 (germline): SGDLS, YYNGEE. CDR3 nucleotides: TGTGCCAGCACCCCCAGCGGCGGAGAGAATCAGCCCCAGCATTTT. Encoded protein: CASTPSGGENQPQHF.

The V gene is TRBV18, the J gene TRBJ1-2; TRBD1 matches 9 bases. The CDR3 consists of 15 residues. CDR1 and CDR2 from the germline V gene are KGHSH and LQKENI. Trimming took 3 bases from V and 4 from J; bases not matched to a gene: 6. The CDR3 protein is CASSPFGQGIYGYTF. CDR3 DNA: TGTGCCAGCTCACCCTTTGGACAGGGGATCTATGGCTACACCTTC.